This TCR beta chain was recovered during a study of T cells in Graves' hyperthyroidism and ophthalmopathy (dated by TCRdb to the late 2010s). With respect to the entire study: Peripheral blood samples were taken at the time of initial diagnosis, prior to any treatment. To identify TCR V-J signatures that set the groups apart, the researchers used a discovery cohort of 100 patients, made up of about 44 with Graves' ophthalmopathy and some 58 with stable Graves' hyperthyroidism. Prospective prediction of ophthalmopathy was tested in an independent validation cohort consisting of 18 to 20 hyperthyroidism patients and around 16 patients who later progressed to ophthalmopathy. The 100 discovery patients were randomly split 7:3 into training and test sets. The study also compared thyroid tissue and blood T-cell repertoires from a handful of Graves' hyperthyroidism patients. After sampling, hyperthyroidism patients received methimazole starting at 30 mg daily, and ophthalmopathy patients received high-dose intravenous methylprednisolone. TCR Vbeta CDR3 sequencing of 130 to 150 peripheral blood samples (more than 40 ophthalmopathy, 75 hyperthyroidism and approximately 17 progressor patients) is reported in the paper.

The TCR beta CDR3 regions were amplified from the RNA transcripts. The TCR CDR3 was subjected to a first round of RT-PCR using the HTBI primer set and the Qiagen OneStep RT-PCR kit. Libraries were constructed in a second round of multiplex PCR, after which size selection and purification were carried out. Sequencing of the libraries was done on an Illumina HiSeq2000 using paired-end 100 bp reads. The authors' pipeline ran thus. SOAPnuke was used to process the raw data, throwing out any read that contained adapters or uncalled bases, had a mean Phred below 15, or lacked an exact constant-primer or identifier match. High-quality paired reads were merged with COPE v1.2.5, and unique nucleotide sequences were defined as clonotypes. MiTCR v1.1 was used to align clonotypes to the IMGT TRBV, TRBD and TRBJ reference segments. Analysis was restricted to V-J combinations with a frequency above 0.0001, which covered roughly 99% of repertoires. The TCS score was defined as the ratio of F50 (clonal expansion) to E x V (chaos), calculated using BLOSUM62-based TCRdist between CDR3 peptides within each V-J. Welch's t-statistics and random forest reduced 500 to 650 V-J features to fewer than 15, which were used in a naive Bayes classifier (R e1071). The public sequencing data were trimmed at Q25 with fastp and processed into clonotypes with MiXCR by TCRdb, which kept only in-frame beta chains. Each entry is one CDR3 protein sequence, shown with its most common DNA and genes. V and J calls and clone size were set by TCRdb, not the authors. The sample table records around 300,000 distinct CDR3 sequences; 12% to 15% of these occur just once. 7% to 9.5% of the sample is taken by the ten largest.

What the study reported, not specific to this receptor: Sample size was not statistically predetermined, and investigators were not blinded to group allocation. In validation, the model predicted progression to ophthalmopathy with roughly 70% sensitivity and approximately 72% specificity, a median of around six months before onset. In cross-validation, a model built on a 13 V-J signature told ophthalmopathy apart from stable hyperthyroidism with approximately 90% sensitivity and roughly 83% specificity, and in testing the same model reached 80%/75%. Most expanded thyroid clonotypes (frequency above 0.001) were also detected in blood, suggesting blood repertoires may reflect thyroid immune responses.

At least ten counts were recorded for this clonotype. The specificity of this receptor is unknown. Qualities for individual bases were not recorded, and no much larger clone is one base off. From a lookup of the germline V gene, CDR1 and CDR2 are MDHEN and SYDVKM. V lost 2 bases and J lost 0 bases; the stretch between them is 4 bases long. The CDR3, from cysteine to phenylalanine, totals 13 residues. The sequence is cut down to CDR3 DNA, 39 bases in frame from base 1. Stable Graves' hyperthyroidism was defined as the absence of progression to ophthalmopathy over 18 months of follow-up. The hyperthyroidism patients were between 18 and 65 years old and newly diagnosed, with a disease duration of less than 2 months. The study excluded patients with uncontrolled infections, other autoimmune diseases, pregnancy or lactation. Diagnoses were based on clinical symptoms, serum thyroxine and TRAb, thyroid ultrasound and orbital computed tomography. Ficoll-Paque density gradient centrifugation was used to isolate PBMCs from 8 to 10 ml of fresh peripheral blood. Total RNA was extracted with Trizol reagent, and quality was checked on an Agilent 2100 Bioanalyzer.

The rearrangement combines TRBV28 with TRBJ1-2; no D gene is confidently identified. The sequencing input was blood. The origin of this receptor is a woman between 35 and 50 years old with Graves' hyperthyroidism. The nucleotides are TGTGCCAGCAGTTTAAGGACTAACTATGGCTACACCTTC. Translation gives CASSLRTNYGYTF.